The 5 T cell receptor beta chains reported below all come from one sample, sequenced in a study of T cells in localized non-small cell lung cancer. TCRdb's table, derived via immunoSEQ multiplex PCR, lists solely in-frame clones and lacks some. The data contain roughly 1,100 clones, about a quarter of them seen just once; the ten biggest clones take up around 15%. The source was normal lung tissue next to the tumor, collected before any cancer treatment. The source of these receptors is a female donor of 60 years or more with stage III lung adenocarcinoma.

In this sample, this clone is medium-sized. J is TRBJ2-7 and V is TRBV11-3, with D perhaps assigned TRBD1 or TRBD2 (6 bases each). The germline gives CDR1 SGHNT, CDR2 YENEEA. This CDR3 comprises 15 residues. V lost 1 base, J lost 3 bases, and 13 bases lay in between. The CDR3 protein is CASSLVSGGHYEQYF. In nucleotides, the CDR3 is TGTGCCAGCAGCTTAGTGTCCGGGGGCCACTACGAGCAGTACTTC.

A few counts support this clone. V gene TRBV11-3 combines with J gene TRBJ2-3; maybe TRBD2 (5 bases). The CDR3 covers 14 residues. CDR1 and CDR2 from the germline V gene are SGHNT and YENEEA. V lost 5 bases and J lost 2, with 11 bases in between. DNA of the CDR3: TGTGCCAGCAGCCTCGGACTTAACACAGATACGCAGTATTTT. Translating it yields CASSLGLNTDTQYF. The full variable domain, with the rest looked up from reference TRBV11-3 and TRBJ2-3, is EAGVVQSPRYKIIEKKQPVAFWCNPISGHNTLYWYLQNLGQGPELLIRYENEEAVDDSQLPKDRFSAERLKGVDSTLKIQPAELGDSAVYLCASSLGLNTDTQYFGPGTRLTVL.

This clone qualifies as large. This sequence joins TRBV10-3 and TRBJ2-7, with D uncertain. The CDR3 covers 15 residues. V was trimmed by 2 bases and J by 6 bases, leaving 17 bases between them. In germline, CDR1 is ENHRY, CDR2 SYGVKD. CDR3 nucleotides: TGTGCCATCAGTGAGAAAATGTGGTCCAGCGTCGAGCAGTACTTC. Translated: CAISEKMWSSVEQYF.

This clone has a single count. The chain couples TRBV15 to TRBJ2-5; the match to TRBD1 covers 10 bases. V shed 5 bases and J 3 bases; nucleotides not matched to a gene: 9. The CDR3 length is 16 residues. CDR1 is LNHNV, CDR2 YYDKDF, per germline (reference sequence). In nucleotides, the CDR3 is TGTGCCACCAGCCCTTATGGACAGGGGGACAAAGAGACCCAGTACTTC. Its translation is CATSPYGQGDKETQYF.

This clone was counted a few times. The gene calls are TRBV9 and TRBJ2-2; perhaps TRBD2 as D (5 bases). The CDR3 length is 13 residues. With 0 bases removed from V and 6 bases from J, the gap between germline ends came to 6 bases. Germline V gives CDR1 SGDLS, CDR2 YYNGEE. CDR3 sequence reads: CASSVAGSGELFF. The CDR3 DNA follows: TGTGCCAGCAGCGTAGCGGGGTCCGGGGAGCTGTTTTTT.